The entry below gives a single TCR beta chain sequence along with its context. The antigen remains undetermined. This sample was taken from a study of somatic mutations in cytotoxic T cells in rheumatoid arthritis. Some clones are missing from TCRdb's copy, which holds only in-frame ones; the method was immunoSEQ multiplex PCR. Counted here are roughly 30,000 clones, 82% occurring once; the ten biggest clones make up 7.5% to 9.5%. Study findings and constraints: Patients with rheumatoid arthritis did not differ significantly from age-matched healthy controls in CD8+ T-cell clonality.

Trimming cost V 5 bases and J 4 bases, with 12 bases left between them. The germline gives CDR1 SGHRS, CDR2 YFSETQ. The CDR3 spans 13 residues. The receptor's source is an adult with rheumatoid arthritis. This chain connects TRBV5-1 to TRBJ1-1; TRBD1 is a possible D gene (6 bases). Sequenced: CD8+ T cells sorted from blood. CDR3 sequence (DNA): TGCGCCAGCAGAGCAGGGACAAGCACTGAAGCTTTCTTT. It codes for CASRAGTSTEAFF.